This T cell receptor (beta chain) was recorded in a study of STAT3 mutations in large granular lymphocyte leukemia. Overall study: Immunosuppressive therapy was given to more than half of T-LGLL patients. Study conclusions and caveats: After therapy, about 35% of the 18 patients switched clonotypes, all new clones STAT3 wild type. No sample exists from the first appearance of each clone. In T-cell large granular lymphocyte leukemia, about half of patients showed multiple immunodominant subclonotypes.

As to this clone: The antigen is unknown.

From germline, CDR1 is SGHVS and CDR2 FNYEAQ. This CDR3 spans 15 amino acids. Deletions cut 7 bases from V and 0 bases from J, with 15 bases between. Libraries were prepared by immunoSEQ multiplex PCR; TCRdb keeps only in-frame clonotypes and omits some of them. The data hold approximately 10,000 clones, with 70% to 90% observed a single time. Sequencing input: peripheral blood mononuclear cells. The source of this sequence is a man aged 60 to 75 with T-cell large granular lymphocyte leukemia. Some clones in this sample may be carry-over from other donors' samples. The rearrangement uses TRBV7-6 and TRBJ2-5; weak D call: TRBD2 (6 bases). CDR3 region: CASTKNTGDQETQYF. The CDR3 DNA reads as TGTGCCAGCACCAAAAATACGGGGGACCAAGAGACCCAGTACTTC. Variable domain in full (rest from reference TRBV7-6 and TRBJ2-5): GAGVSQSPRYKVTKRGQDVALRCDPISGHVSLYWYRQALGQGPEFLTYFNYEAQQDKSGLPNDRFSAERPEGSISTLTIQRTEQRDSAMYRCASTKNTGDQETQYFGPGTRLLVL.